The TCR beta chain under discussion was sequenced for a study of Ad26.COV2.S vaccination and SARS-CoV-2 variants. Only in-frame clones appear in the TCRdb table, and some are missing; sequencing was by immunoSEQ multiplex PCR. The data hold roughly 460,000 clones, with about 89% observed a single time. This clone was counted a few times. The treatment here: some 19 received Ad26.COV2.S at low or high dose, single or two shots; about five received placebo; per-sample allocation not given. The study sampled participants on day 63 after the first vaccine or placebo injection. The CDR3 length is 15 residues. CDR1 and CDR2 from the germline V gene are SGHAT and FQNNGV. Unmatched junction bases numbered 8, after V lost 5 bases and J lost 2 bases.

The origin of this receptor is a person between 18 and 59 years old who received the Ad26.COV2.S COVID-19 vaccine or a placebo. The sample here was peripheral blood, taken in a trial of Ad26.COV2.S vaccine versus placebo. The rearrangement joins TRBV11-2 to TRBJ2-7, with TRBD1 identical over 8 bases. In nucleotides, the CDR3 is TGTGCCAGCAGCCACTACCAGGGGGCGGCCTACGAGCAGTACTTC. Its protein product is CASSHYQGAAYEQYF.